This entry lists 17 T cell receptor beta chains sequenced from one sample in a study of T-cell reconstitution after alpha-beta-depleted transplantation in children. Preparing the TCRbeta library involved the use of unique molecular identifiers. TCRdb re-derived calls from the PCR reads in MiXCR, one entry per CDR3 protein. Of about 830,000 distinct CDR3 sequences listed, around 17% are singletons. Here the sequenced sample was PBMCs, mostly from graft donor cells, taken 360 days after TCRalphabeta/CD19-depleted stem cell transplant. Source of these receptors: a male patient aged 10 to 17 who had a stem cell transplant for acute lymphoblastic leukemia, so the T cells may come from the graft donor.

This clonotype appeared a few times. The CDR3 nucleotides are TGTGCCAGCAGCCGAGGACAGGGAGGCAATCAGCCCCAGCATTTT. This codes for CASSRGQGGNQPQHF. The chain recombines TRBV7-6 with TRBJ1-5, with 8 bases fitting TRBD1. J was trimmed by 2 bases and V by 5 bases; bases with no gene match: 5. This CDR3 region has 15 residues. Germline loops: CDR1 SGHVS, CDR2 FNYEAQ.

The chain couples TRBV5-1 to TRBJ2-4, with D unclear. Germline lookup yields CDR1 SGHRS and CDR2 YFSETQ. The V end lost 5 bases, the J end lost 2 bases, and 11 bases lay between the germline ends. The CDR3 covers 14 residues. CDR3 sequence (DNA): TGCGCCAGCAGGGTGGGATTGACCAAAAACATTCAGTACTTC. Translation gives CASRVGLTKNIQYF.

This clonotype was seen ten or more times. The chain couples TRBV7-9 to TRBJ2-2; TRBD1 matches 7 bases. Trimming took 6 bases from V and 5 from J; bases not matched to a gene: 9. Per the germline V gene, CDR1 is SEHNR and CDR2 is FQNEAQ (reference sequence). The CDR3 spans 15 residues. This CDR3 is CASRTQPGGTGELFF. The CDR3 coding sequence is TGTGCCAGCAGGACTCAACCAGGGGGAACCGGGGAGCTGTTTTTT.

The chain joins TRBV29-1 to TRBJ2-3; D not resolved. The CDR3 consists of 10 residues. Trimming cost V 4 bases and J 6 bases, with 5 bases left between them. Germline values: CDR1 SQVTM, CDR2 ANQGSEA. The CDR3 spells CSVARDTQYF. CDR3 in DNA: TGCAGCGTTGCCAGGGATACGCAGTATTTT.

This clonotype has at least ten counts. The chain has TRBV4-2 and TRBJ2-5; possibly TRBD1 for D (6 bases). Germline loops: CDR1 LGHNA, CDR2 YNFKEQ. This CDR3 has 16 amino acids. V lost 3 bases to trimming and J lost 2 bases, with 16 bases between them. The CDR3 spells CASSQGQGPKQETQYF. The DNA for the CDR3 is TGTGCCAGCAGCCAGGGACAAGGGCCTAAACAAGAGACCCAGTACTTC.

The sample holds a few counts of this clonotype. The chain recombines TRBV7-8 with TRBJ2-6; D perhaps matches TRBD1 (6 bases). V was trimmed by 5 bases and J by 1 base, leaving 9 bases between them. In germline, CDR1 is SGHVS, CDR2 FQNEAQ. This CDR3 has 15 amino acids. As DNA, the CDR3 is TGTGCCAGCAGCAACAGGGTTTCTGGGGCCAACGTCCTGACTTTC. Amino acid sequence: CASSNRVSGANVLTF.

The V call is TRBV12-3 or TRBV12-4, the J call TRBJ2-2, with 7 bases lining up with TRBD2. The J segment lost 6 bases and the V segment lost 7 bases, leaving 8 bases of the junction unmatched. The CDR3 totals 14 residues. The CDR3 DNA reads as TGTGCCAGCACGGATGGGGGGGGTGCCGGGGAGCTGTTTTTT. This translates into CASTDGGGAGELFF.

This clonotype was seen only a few times. V and J are TRBV20-1 and TRBJ2-3; D is unresolved. CDR1 is DFQATT and CDR2 is SNEGSKA in the germline V gene (reference sequence). This CDR3 spans 16 amino acids. V shed 6 bases and J shed 0 bases, with 19 bases lying between them. The CDR3 region is CSASARRPLSTDTQYF. The CDR3 DNA reads as TGCAGTGCGAGTGCGCGGCGCCCTCTTAGCACAGATACGCAGTATTTT.

In its sample, this clonotype was seen many times. V is TRBV10-3 and J is TRBJ2-2; the match to TRBD1 covers 7 bases. CDR3 size: 15 residues. CDR1 is ENHRY and CDR2 is SYGVKD in the germline V gene. V was pared by 10 bases and J by 1 base, with 9 bases of the junction left unmatched. As DNA, the CDR3 is TGTGCCACCCTCCCCGGGACAGTGAACACCGGGGAGCTGTTTTTT. Translated: CATLPGTVNTGELFF.

This clonotype was found a few times. CDR3 sequence (DNA): TGTGCCAGCAGCGAAATTAAGAGCGGACACAATGAGCAGTTCTTC. Amino acids: CASSEIKSGHNEQFF. The rearrangement uses TRBV7-8 and TRBJ2-1; D might be TRBD2 (5 bases). This CDR3 region has 15 residues. From germline, CDR1 is SGHVS and CDR2 FQNEAQ. V dropped 5 bases and J dropped 5 bases, with 16 bases sitting between them.

The chain employs TRBV29-1 and TRBJ2-4; perhaps TRBD2 as D (5 bases). Trimming left V 5 bases short and J 0 bases short, with 8 bases between. This CDR3 has 13 amino acids. CDR1 SQVTM and CDR2 ANQGSEA come from the germline V gene. CDR3 nucleotide sequence: TGCAGCGTTAAAGGACTAGCCAAAAACATTCAGTACTTC. This gives the protein CSVKGLAKNIQYF.

The rearrangement links TRBV5-5 to TRBJ2-7; weak D call: TRBD1 (5 bases). The germline V and J ends were trimmed by 4 bases and 0 bases, with 11 bases remaining between them. Germline loops: CDR1 SGHKS, CDR2 YYEKEE (reference sequence). The CDR3 is made up of 14 amino acids. The CDR3 region has the DNA TGTGCCAGCAGCCCCAGCGACAGCTCCTACGAGCAGTACTTC. Its protein is CASSPSDSSYEQYF.

Only a few counts were recorded for this clonotype. The rearrangement links TRBV29-1 to TRBJ2-1; no clear D. Germline V gives CDR1 SQVTM, CDR2 ANQGSEA. CDR3 length equals 14 residues. The V gene lost 0 bases and the J gene lost 4 bases, with 10 bases spanning the gap. The CDR3 region is CSVEEMAGYNEQFF. The DNA for the CDR3 is TGCAGCGTTGAAGAGATGGCTGGATACAATGAGCAGTTCTTC.

V and J are TRBV5-1 and TRBJ2-3; 8 bases align to TRBD1. J lost 0 bases, V lost 5 bases, and 11 bases had no gene match. Germline lookup yields CDR1 SGHRS and CDR2 YFSETQ. The CDR3 is made up of 17 amino acids. CDR3 coding DNA: TGCGCCAGCAGTGACAGGACAGGGCTCCCTAGCACAGATACGCAGTATTTT. It is translated as CASSDRTGLPSTDTQYF.

This clonotype was counted between two and nine times. The chain uses TRBV15 and TRBJ1-4; 7 bases match TRBD1. Germline CDR1 and CDR2: LNHNV and YYDKDF (reference sequence). V shed 0 bases, J shed 3 bases, and the junction held 13 bases outside the gene matches. The CDR3 consists of 19 residues. Here the CDR3 reads CATSRDRVGWDRSNEKLFF. In DNA form, the CDR3 reads TGTGCCACCAGCAGAGATCGGGTAGGATGGGACAGATCTAATGAAAAACTGTTTTTT.

This clonotype was counted only a few times. This rearrangement joins TRBV12-3 or TRBV12-4 to TRBJ2-7; possibly TRBD2 for D (6 bases). The length of the CDR3 is 15 residues. V was trimmed by 6 bases and J by 3 bases, leaving 18 bases between them. For the CDR3, the DNA is TGTGCCAGCAGCCCTAACGGACCGGGGGTCTACGAGCAGTACTTC. It specifies CASSPNGPGVYEQYF.

This clonotype has just a few counts. CDR3 in DNA: TGCAGTGCCCACTCAGGAGCGGGAGTCACCTACGAGCAGTACTTC. It specifies CSAHSGAGVTYEQYF. This chain links TRBV20-1 with TRBJ2-7; 8 bases match TRBD2. This CDR3 is built from 15 residues. The V segment lost 6 bases and the J segment 2 bases; nucleotides outside the gene matches: 12. Germline V gene sequence: CDR1 DFQATT, CDR2 SNEGSKA (reference sequence).